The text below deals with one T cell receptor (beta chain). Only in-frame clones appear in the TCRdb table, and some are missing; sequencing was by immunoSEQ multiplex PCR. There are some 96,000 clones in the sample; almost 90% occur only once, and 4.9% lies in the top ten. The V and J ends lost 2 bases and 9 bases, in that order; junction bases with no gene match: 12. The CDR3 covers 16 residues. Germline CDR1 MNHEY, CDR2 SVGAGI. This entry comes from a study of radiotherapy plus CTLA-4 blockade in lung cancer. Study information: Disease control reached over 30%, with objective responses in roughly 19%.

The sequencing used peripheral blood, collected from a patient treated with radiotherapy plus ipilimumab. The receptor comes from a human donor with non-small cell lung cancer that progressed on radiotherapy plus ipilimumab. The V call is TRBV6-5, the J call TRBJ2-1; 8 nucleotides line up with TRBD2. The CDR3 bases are TGTGCCAGCAGTTACGGCCTCCCGGGACTAGGGGTTGAGCAGTTCTTC. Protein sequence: CASSYGLPGLGVEQFF.